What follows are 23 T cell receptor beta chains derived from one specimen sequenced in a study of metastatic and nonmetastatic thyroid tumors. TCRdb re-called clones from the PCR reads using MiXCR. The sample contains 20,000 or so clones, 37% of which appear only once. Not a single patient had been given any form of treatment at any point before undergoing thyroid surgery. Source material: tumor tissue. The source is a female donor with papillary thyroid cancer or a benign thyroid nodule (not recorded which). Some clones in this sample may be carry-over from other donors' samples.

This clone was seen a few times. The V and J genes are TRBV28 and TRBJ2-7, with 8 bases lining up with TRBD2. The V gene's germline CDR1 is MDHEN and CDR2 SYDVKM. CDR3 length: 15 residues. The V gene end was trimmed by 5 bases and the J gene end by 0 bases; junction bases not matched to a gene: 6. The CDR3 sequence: CASSVTSANSYEQYF. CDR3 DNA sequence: TGTGCCAGCAGTGTGACTAGCGCTAACTCCTACGAGCAGTACTTC.

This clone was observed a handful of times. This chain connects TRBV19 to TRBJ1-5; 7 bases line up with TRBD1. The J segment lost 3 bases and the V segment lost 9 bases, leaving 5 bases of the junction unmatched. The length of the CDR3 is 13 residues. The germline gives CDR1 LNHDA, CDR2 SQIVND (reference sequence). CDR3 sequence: CASPGQHNQPQHF. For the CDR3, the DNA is TGTGCCAGCCCGGGACAGCACAATCAGCCCCAGCATTTT.

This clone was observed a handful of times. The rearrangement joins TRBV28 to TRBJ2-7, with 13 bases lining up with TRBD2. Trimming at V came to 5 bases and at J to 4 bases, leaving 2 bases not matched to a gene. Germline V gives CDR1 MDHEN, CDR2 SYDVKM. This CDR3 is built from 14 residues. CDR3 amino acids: CASSRLAGGYEQYF. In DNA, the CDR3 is TGTGCCAGCAGTAGACTAGCGGGGGGATACGAGCAGTACTTC. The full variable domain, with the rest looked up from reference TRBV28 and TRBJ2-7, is DVKVTQSSRYLVKRTGEKVFLECVQDMDHENMFWYRQDPGLGLRLIYFSYDVKMKEKGDIPEGYSVSREKKERFSLILESASTNQTSMYLCASSRLAGGYEQYFGPGTRLTVT.

The CDR3 here is CSARDRSGGPYEQYF. The CDR3, as DNA: TGCAGTGCTAGAGATAGGAGCGGGGGACCCTACGAGCAGTACTTC. V gene TRBV20-1 combines with J gene TRBJ2-7, with 8 bases lining up with TRBD2. The V and J ends lost 0 bases and 2 bases, in that order; junction bases with no gene match: 6. CDR1 DFQATT and CDR2 SNEGSKA come from the germline V gene (reference sequence). This CDR3 comprises 15 residues.

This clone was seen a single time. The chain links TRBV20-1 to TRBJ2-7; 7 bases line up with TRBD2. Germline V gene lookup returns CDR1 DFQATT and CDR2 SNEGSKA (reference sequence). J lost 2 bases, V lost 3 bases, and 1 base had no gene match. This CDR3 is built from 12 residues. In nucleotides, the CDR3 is TGCAGTGCTAGTGGGGGGGCCTACGAGCAGTACTTC. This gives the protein CSASGGAYEQYF.

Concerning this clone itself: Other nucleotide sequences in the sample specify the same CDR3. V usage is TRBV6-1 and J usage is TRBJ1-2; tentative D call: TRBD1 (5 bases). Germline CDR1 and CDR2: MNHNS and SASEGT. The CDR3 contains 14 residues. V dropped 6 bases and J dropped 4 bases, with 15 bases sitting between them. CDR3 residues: CASRAAGRGYGYTF. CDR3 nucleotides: TGTGCCAGCAGGGCGGCGGGGCGGGGCTATGGCTACACCTTC.

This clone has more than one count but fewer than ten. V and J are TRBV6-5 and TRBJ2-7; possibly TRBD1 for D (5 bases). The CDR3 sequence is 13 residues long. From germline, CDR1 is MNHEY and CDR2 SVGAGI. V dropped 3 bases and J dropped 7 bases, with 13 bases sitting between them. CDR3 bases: TGTGCCAGCAGTTATTCTAGGGGTCGTGAGCAGTACTTC. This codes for CASSYSRGREQYF.

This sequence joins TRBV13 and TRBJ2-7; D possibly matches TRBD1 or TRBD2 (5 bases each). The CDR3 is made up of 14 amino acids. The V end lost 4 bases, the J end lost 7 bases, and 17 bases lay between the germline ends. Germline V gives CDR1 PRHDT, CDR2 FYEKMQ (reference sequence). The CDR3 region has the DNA TGTGCCAGCAGCTCAGGGACCTCCTTCGGGGAGCAGTACTTC. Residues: CASSSGTSFGEQYF.

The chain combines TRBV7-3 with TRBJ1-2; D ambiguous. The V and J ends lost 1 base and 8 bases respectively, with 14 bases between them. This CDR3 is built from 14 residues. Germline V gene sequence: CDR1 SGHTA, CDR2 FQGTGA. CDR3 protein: CASSLIFRTSGYTF. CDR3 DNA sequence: TGTGCCAGCAGCTTAATTTTCCGGACTTCAGGCTACACCTTC.

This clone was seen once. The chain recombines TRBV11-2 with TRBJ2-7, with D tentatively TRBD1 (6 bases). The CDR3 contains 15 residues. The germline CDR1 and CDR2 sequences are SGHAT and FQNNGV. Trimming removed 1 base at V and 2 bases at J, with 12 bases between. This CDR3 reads CASSLGRDNPYEQYF. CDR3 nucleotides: TGTGCCAGCAGCTTAGGCAGGGACAACCCCTACGAGCAGTACTTC.

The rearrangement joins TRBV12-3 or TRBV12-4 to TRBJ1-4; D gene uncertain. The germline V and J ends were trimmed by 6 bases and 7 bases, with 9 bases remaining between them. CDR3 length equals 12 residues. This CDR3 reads CASRAPGEKLFF. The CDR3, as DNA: TGTGCCAGCAGAGCACCGGGTGAAAAACTGTTTTTT.

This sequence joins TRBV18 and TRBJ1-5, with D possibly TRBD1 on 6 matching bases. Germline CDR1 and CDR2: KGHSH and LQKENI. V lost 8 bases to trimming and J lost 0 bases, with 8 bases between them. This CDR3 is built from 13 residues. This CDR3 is CASRDISNQPQHF. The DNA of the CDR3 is TGTGCCAGCCGGGACATTAGCAATCAGCCCCAGCATTTT.

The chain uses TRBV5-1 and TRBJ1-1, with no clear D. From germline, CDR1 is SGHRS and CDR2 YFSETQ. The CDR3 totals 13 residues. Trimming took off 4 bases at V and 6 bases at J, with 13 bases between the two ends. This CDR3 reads CASSPLRGSEAFF. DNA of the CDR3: TGCGCCAGCAGCCCGCTCCGGGGATCTGAAGCTTTCTTT.

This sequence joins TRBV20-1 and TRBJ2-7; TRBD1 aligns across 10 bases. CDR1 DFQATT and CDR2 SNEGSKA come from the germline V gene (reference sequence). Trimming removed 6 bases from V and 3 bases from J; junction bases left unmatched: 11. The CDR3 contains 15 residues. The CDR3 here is CSAHRLGDRGYEQYF. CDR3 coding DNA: TGCAGTGCCCATAGGTTGGGGGACAGGGGCTACGAGCAGTACTTC.

CDR3 nucleotides: TGTGCCAGCACTCTGGGAGGTCACGAGCAGTACTTC. Translation gives CASTLGGHEQYF. J is TRBJ2-7 and V is TRBV12-3 or TRBV12-4, with a possible D match to TRBD2 (6 bases). The CDR3 is made up of 12 amino acids. Trimming cost V 7 bases and J 5 bases, with 12 bases left between them.

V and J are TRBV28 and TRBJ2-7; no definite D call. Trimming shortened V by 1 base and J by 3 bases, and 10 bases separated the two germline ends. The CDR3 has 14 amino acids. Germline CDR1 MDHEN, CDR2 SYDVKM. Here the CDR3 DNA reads TGTGCCAGCAGTTTATCCTCACAGATCTACGAGCAGTACTTC. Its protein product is CASSLSSQIYEQYF.

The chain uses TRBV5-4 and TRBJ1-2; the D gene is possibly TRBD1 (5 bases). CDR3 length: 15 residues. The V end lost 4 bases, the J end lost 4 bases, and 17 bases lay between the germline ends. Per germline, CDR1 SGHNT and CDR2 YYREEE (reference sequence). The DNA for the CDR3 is TGTGCCAGCAGCCCGACGCAGGACATTATCTATGGCTACACCTTC. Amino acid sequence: CASSPTQDIIYGYTF.

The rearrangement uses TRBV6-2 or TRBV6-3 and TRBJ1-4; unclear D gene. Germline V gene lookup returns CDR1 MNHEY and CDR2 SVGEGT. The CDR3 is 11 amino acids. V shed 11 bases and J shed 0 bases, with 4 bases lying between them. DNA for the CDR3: TGTGCCTCGGCAACTAATGAAAAACTGTTTTTT. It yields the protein CASATNEKLFF.

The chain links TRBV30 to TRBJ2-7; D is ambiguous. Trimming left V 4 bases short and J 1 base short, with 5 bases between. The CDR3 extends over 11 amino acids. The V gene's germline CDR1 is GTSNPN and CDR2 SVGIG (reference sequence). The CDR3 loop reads CAWTQSYEQYF. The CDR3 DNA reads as TGTGCCTGGACCCAATCCTACGAGCAGTACTTC.

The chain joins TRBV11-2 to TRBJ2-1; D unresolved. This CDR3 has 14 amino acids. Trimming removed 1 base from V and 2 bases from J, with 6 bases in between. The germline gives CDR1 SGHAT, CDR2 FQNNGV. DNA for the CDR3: TGTGCCAGCAGCTTAGGCCTAGCCTACAATGAGCAGTTCTTC. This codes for CASSLGLAYNEQFF.

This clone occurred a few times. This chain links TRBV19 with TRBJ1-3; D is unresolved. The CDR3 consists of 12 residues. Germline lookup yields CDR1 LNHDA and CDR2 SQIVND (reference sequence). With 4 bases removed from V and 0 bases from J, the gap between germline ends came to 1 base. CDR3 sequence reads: CASSTSGNTIYF. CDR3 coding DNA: TGTGCCAGTAGTACCTCTGGAAACACCATATATTTT.

The CDR3 loop is CASSTGSSYEQYF. The CDR3 DNA follows: TGTGCCAGCAGCACCGGGTCCTCCTACGAGCAGTACTTC. The rearrangement joins TRBV11-2 to TRBJ2-7; D is undetermined. Deletions cut 5 bases from V and 0 bases from J, with 8 bases between. The germline CDR1 and CDR2 sequences are SGHAT and FQNNGV. The CDR3 sequence is 13 residues long.

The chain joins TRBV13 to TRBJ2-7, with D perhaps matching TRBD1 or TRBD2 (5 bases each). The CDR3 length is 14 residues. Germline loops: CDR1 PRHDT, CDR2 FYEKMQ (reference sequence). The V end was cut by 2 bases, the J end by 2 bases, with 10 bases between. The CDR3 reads CASSLRGVAYEQYF. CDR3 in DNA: TGTGCCAGCAGCTTAAGGGGAGTAGCCTACGAGCAGTACTTC.